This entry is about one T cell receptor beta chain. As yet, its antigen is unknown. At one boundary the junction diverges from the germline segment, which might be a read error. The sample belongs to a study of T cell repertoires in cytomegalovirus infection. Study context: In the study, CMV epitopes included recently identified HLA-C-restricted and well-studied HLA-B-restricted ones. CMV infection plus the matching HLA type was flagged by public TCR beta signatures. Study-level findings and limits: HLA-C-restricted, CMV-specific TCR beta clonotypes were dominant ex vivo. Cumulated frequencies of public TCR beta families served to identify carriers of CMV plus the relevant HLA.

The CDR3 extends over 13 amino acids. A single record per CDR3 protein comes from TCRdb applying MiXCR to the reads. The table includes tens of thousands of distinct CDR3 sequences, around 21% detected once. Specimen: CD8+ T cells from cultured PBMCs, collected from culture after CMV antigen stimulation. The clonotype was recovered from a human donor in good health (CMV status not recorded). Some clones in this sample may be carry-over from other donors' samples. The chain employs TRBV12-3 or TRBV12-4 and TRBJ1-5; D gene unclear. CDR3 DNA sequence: TGTGCAAGCAGTTTAGTGTGGAGTCAGCCCCAGCATTTT. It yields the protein CASSLVWSQPQHF.